The 10 T cell receptor beta chains below all came from one sample that was sequenced in a study of T cells after yellow fever vaccination. Each CDR3 protein gets one entry after TCRdb re-called the 5' RACE reads with MiXCR. In the table there are under 300,000 distinct CDR3 sequences, about 7.1% of which are singletons. Source: CD4+ T cells sorted from PBMCs, taken 15 days after the yellow fever booster vaccination. The receptors shown here come from a man aged 25 to 45 who received the YFV17D yellow fever vaccine.

The rearrangement joins TRBV20-1 to TRBJ1-2; TRBD1 aligns across 12 bases. V lost 1 base, J lost 1 base, and 10 bases stayed unmatched. Germline CDR1 DFQATT, CDR2 SNEGSKA (reference sequence). The CDR3 contains 18 residues. CDR3 DNA sequence: TGCAGTGCTAGAGTTAGGGGGGACAGGGGGCATAATAACTATGGCTACACCTTC. This translates into CSARVRGDRGHNNYGYTF.

This clonotype was recorded a few times. The genes are TRBV3-1 and TRBJ2-4, with TRBD2 matching over 10 bases. V was clipped by 1 base and J by 8 bases; unmatched bases: 8. The CDR3 consists of 16 residues. The germline CDR1 and CDR2 sequences are LGHDT and YNNKEL (reference sequence). CDR3 in DNA: TGTGCCAGCAGCCAAGGGGCGGCTAGCGGGAGTGACATTCAGTACTTC. This translates into CASSQGAASGSDIQYF.

This clonotype was observed a handful of times. V and J are TRBV5-1 and TRBJ2-1; D remains ambiguous. The CDR3 contains 13 residues. CDR1 and CDR2 from the germline V gene are SGHRS and YFSETQ. Trimming cost V 0 bases and J 8 bases, with 9 bases left between them. The CDR3 DNA reads TGCGCCAGCAGCTTGGGATATAGGGATGAGCAGTTCTTC. Encoded protein: CASSLGYRDEQFF.

This clonotype was counted many times. The V call is TRBV20-1, the J call TRBJ2-7; 9 nucleotides align to TRBD2. The CDR3 runs 13 residues. Germline V lookup: CDR1 DFQATT, CDR2 SNEGSKA (reference sequence). With V trimmed by 7 bases and J by 4 bases, 8 bases remained unmatched. CDR3 coding DNA: TGCAGTGTTCAGGCTAGCGGGACGTACGAGCAGTACTTC. This codes for CSVQASGTYEQYF.

In this sample, this clonotype turned up many times. The chain has TRBV20-1 and TRBJ2-1, with D tentatively TRBD2 (5 bases). Germline CDR1 DFQATT, CDR2 SNEGSKA (reference sequence). V was cut by 0 bases and J by 4 bases, with 7 bases left in between. The CDR3 length is 13 residues. DNA for the CDR3: TGCAGTGCTAGAGATCCGGGGTACAATGAGCAGTTCTTC. It is translated as CSARDPGYNEQFF.

This clonotype was detected only a few times. V and J are TRBV6-1 and TRBJ1-3; D not resolved. The CDR3 sequence is 15 residues long. Trimming left V 7 bases short and J 0 bases short, with 13 bases between. Germline CDR1 and CDR2: MNHNS and SASEGT. The CDR3 nucleotides are TGTGCCAGCATCGAGGGTTCCTTCTCTGGAAACACCATATATTTT. It translates to CASIEGSFSGNTIYF.

This clonotype has a count of ten or more. This chain links TRBV3-1 with TRBJ2-3; 14 bases align to TRBD2. The trim removed 2 bases at V and 4 bases at J, leaving 8 bases unmatched. The CDR3 loop spans 18 amino acids. CDR1 is LGHDT and CDR2 is YNNKEL in the germline V gene (reference sequence). The CDR3 nucleotides read TGTGCCAGCAGCCAAAGGACTAGCGGGAGGCAAGGGCCAGATACGCAGTATTTT. Its translation: CASSQRTSGRQGPDTQYF.

The chain combines TRBV20-1 with TRBJ1-2; the match to TRBD1 covers 8 bases. The CDR3 is 12 amino acids. The V segment lost 6 bases and the J segment 4 bases; nucleotides outside the gene matches: 4. Germline V gene lookup returns CDR1 DFQATT and CDR2 SNEGSKA (reference sequence). The DNA of the CDR3 is TGCAGTGCCCGACAGGGGACCTATGGCTACACCTTC. The encoded protein is CSARQGTYGYTF.

This chain uses TRBV6-2 or TRBV6-3 with TRBJ1-5; TRBD1 is a possible D gene (5 bases). This CDR3 spans 16 amino acids. The germline V and J ends were trimmed by 6 bases and 6 bases, with 21 bases remaining between them. Germline V lookup: CDR1 MNHEY, CDR2 SVGEGT. The CDR3 nucleotides are TGTGCCAGCAGCCAGCGTAGCGGAGGGACCGGTCAGCCCCAGCATTTT. Translating gives CASSQRSGGTGQPQHF.

Comments on this clonotype: One junction end disagrees with the germline gene, perhaps due to a read error. The chain joins TRBV5-1 to TRBJ2-6, with 8 nucleotides matching TRBD2. The germline V gene encodes CDR1 SGHRS and CDR2 YFSETQ. This CDR3 has 18 residues. The CDR3 DNA follows: TGCGCCAGCAGCTCGGTCCCGGGACTAGGGTCTGTGGCCAACGTCCTGACTTTC. Translated: CASSSVPGLGSVANVLTF.